The clone carrying this T cell receptor (beta chain) was seen once. The source of the sample is a study of blood T cell repertoires in COVID-19. The data were produced by immunoSEQ multiplex PCR, yet TCRdb's version contains in-frame clones alone and is incomplete. The sample lists about 190,000 clones, roughly 88% occurring once. V lost 7 bases and J lost 3, with 15 bases in between. Germline CDR1 and CDR2: SQVTM and ANQGSEA. The CDR3 consists of 13 residues. The chain couples TRBV29-1 to TRBJ1-1; the D gene is possibly TRBD1 (6 bases). The sample taken for sequencing was PBMCs or T cells enriched from blood (not recorded which). This receptor was taken from a woman younger than 45 who had recovered from COVID-19. The DNA for the CDR3 is TGCAGCGCAAAACAGGGAGCAGACACTGAAGCTTTCTTT. It yields the protein CSAKQGADTEAFF.